This TCR beta chain originates from a study of T cells after yellow fever vaccination. General study results and limits: A small share of clonotypes appeared in both CD4 and CD8 compartments. Re-detected after boosting: most primary clones, about 96% of CD4 and about 89% of CD8.

It was through 5'RACE template switching that TCR cDNA was made, with a universal primer site and UMIs added. TCRdb fed the 5' RACE reads into MiXCR, producing one record per CDR3 protein. The table has 610,000 or so distinct CDR3 sequences, about 12% seen once. This clonotype has just a few counts. Its antigen is not known. This CDR3 is 14 amino acids long. Deletions cut 5 bases from V and 5 bases from J, with 16 bases between. The germline V gene encodes CDR1 SEHNR and CDR2 FQNEAQ (reference sequence). This TCR came from a man aged 25-40 years who received the YFV17D yellow fever vaccine. The rearrangement uses TRBV7-9 and TRBJ2-7; D is uncertain. Specimen: PBMCs, collected on the day of the yellow fever booster vaccination. CDR3 loop: CASSLWVLSNEQYF. CDR3 nucleotide sequence: TGTGCCAGCAGCCTGTGGGTGCTATCGAACGAGCAGTACTTC.